This T cell receptor beta chain emerged from a study of OX40 agonist ivuxolimab in advanced cancers. Broadly, across the study: The costimulatory receptor OX40 (CD134) was targeted by ivuxolimab, a fully human IgG2 agonistic monoclonal antibody. Peripheral TCRbeta sequencing aimed to test whether ivuxolimab altered TCR sequence diversity and caused clonal T-cell expansion. Partial responses occurred in three dose-escalation patients, of whom one had hepatocellular carcinoma and two had cutaneous melanoma. Intravenous ivuxolimab was administered to patients every 2 weeks at six dose levels: 0.01, 0.1, 0.3, 1.5, 3 and 10 mg/kg. Of the roughly 51 dose-escalation patients, hepatocellular carcinoma was present in 19, melanoma in roughly 15, renal cell carcinoma in 9 and head and neck cancer in 9. In the dose-escalation cohort, over 65% of patients were male, and the mean age was approximately 60 years, with a range of roughly 20 to 79. Prior anti-PD-1, anti-PD-L1 or anti-CTLA-4 therapy was permitted, and approximately 42% of dose-escalation patients had received checkpoint inhibitors. The paper reports the monotherapy dose-escalation portion (N of about 47 patients) of the phase I ivuxolimab trial.

The paper as a whole reports these results and caveats: After ivuxolimab, CD8+ T cells had more expanded clones than CD4+ T cells on average. At doses of 0.1 to 3.0 mg/kg, clonal expansion of both CD4+ and CD8+ blood T cells was observed from baseline to week 6. Low levels of normalized T-cell clonal expansion were also seen in some patients who did not respond. Which antigens the clonally expanded peripheral T cells were specific for was not determined. In the 0.1-3.0 mg/kg groups, partial responders were among the patients with the lowest normalized peripheral clonal expansion, particularly in CD8+ T cells.

As for this clone: This clone's antigen is unknown. Base quality data are lacking; no much larger clone is found one base away.

Genomic DNA was extracted from sorted cells for sequencing of the TCRbeta CDR3 region. The immunoSEQ Assay was used to sequence the TCRbeta CDR3 regions. TCRdb limited this immuneACCESS table to in-frame rearrangements with V and J called. A share of clones is missing; checked studies link under half to unresolved V genes, and the rest is unexplained. This sample gives tens of thousands of clones in total; more than 85% of them show up just once. The ten largest clonotypes hold more than 5.5% of the sample. The V and J ends are trimmed by 2 bases and 7 bases, leaving 7 bases between them. From cysteine to phenylalanine, the CDR3 is 12 amino acids long. Only CDR3 DNA is held: 36 bases, read in frame from base 1. For CDR1 and CDR2, the germline V gene lists SGHRS and YFSETQ. Patients with a history of autoimmune disease or receiving systemic immunosuppression were excluded from the trial. Peripheral blood for TCR sequencing was collected from all dose cohorts at baseline, on cycle 4 day 1, and on cycle 7 day 1. Samples came from an open-label, multicenter, first-in-human phase I dose-escalation trial of ivuxolimab. Adults with locally advanced or metastatic melanoma, renal cell, hepatocellular, or head and neck squamous cell carcinoma were enrolled in the trial. Before TCR sequencing, CD4+ T cells and CD8+ T cells were sorted from peripheral blood as separate populations.

The source was CD4+ or CD8+ T cells sorted from blood, collected in a trial of the OX40 agonist ivuxolimab. The chain joins TRBV5-1 to TRBJ2-1, with no D gene named confidently. The origin of this receptor is an adult with an advanced solid tumor such as melanoma, head and neck, liver or kidney cancer. The CDR3 region: CASSLQENEQFF. The nucleotide sequence reads TGCGCCAGCAGCTTACAAGAGAATGAGCAGTTCTTC.